This T cell receptor (beta chain) was captured by sequencing in a study of CD8+ T cells in alopecia areata. Overall study context: Those patients who were treated received oral tofacitinib, which was given at 5 to 10 mg twice daily for moderate-to-severe alopecia areata. Tofacitinib treatment spanned 6 to 18 months, with 6 months off drug afterward.

RNA extraction was followed by reverse transcription into cDNA, which acted as the sequencing template. The repertoire was sequenced with immunoSEQ multiplex PCR; TCRdb's copy has only in-frame clones and lacks some. The data contain 150,000 to 200,000 clones, 50% to 60% of them singletons. Study-wide points: Higher clonality was seen in lesional scalp than in normal scalp, especially in alopecia totalis/universalis.

This clone was counted many times. Its antigen is currently unknown. V dropped 5 bases and J dropped 4 bases, with 17 bases sitting between them. Germline V lookup: CDR1 KGHSH, CDR2 LQKENI. The CDR3 totals 15 residues. The J gene is TRBJ1-2, the V gene TRBV18; possibly TRBD1 for D (6 bases). The sequencing here drew on CD4+ T cells sorted from blood, taken at week 0. The TCR comes from a human donor with alopecia areata. The CDR3 here is CASSTTTGSVYGYTF. The CDR3 coding sequence is TGTGCCAGCTCAACGACGACAGGTTCGGTCTATGGCTACACCTTC.